This T cell receptor beta chain was sequenced in a study of spatial heterogeneity in lung cancer. At the level of the study: On average, each unique TCR and UMI combination appeared more than ten times in raw reads.

On each TCR cDNA molecule, a unique molecular identifier was present. A single record per CDR3 protein comes from TCRdb applying MiXCR to the 5' RACE reads. The sample lists about 2,900 distinct CDR3 sequences, roughly a sixth occurring once. Many counts were recorded for this clonotype. Noted time point: sample taken at primary tumor resection. Samples were obtained from 70 or so donors, all untreated early-stage non-small cell lung cancer patients. Unsorted whole RNA from tumor, nontumor lung or frozen PBMC underwent sequencing. The germline CDR1 and CDR2 sequences are SGHKS and YYEKEE (reference sequence). V lost 4 bases and J lost 6; bases outside the gene matches: 6. This CDR3 region has 15 residues.

This receptor was obtained from a female donor with early-stage non-small cell lung cancer. The sequenced sample was normal lung tissue next to the tumor, obtained at surgery. J is TRBJ2-2 and V is TRBV5-5; TRBD1 matches 10 bases. For the CDR3, the DNA is TGTGCCAGCAGCCCGGGGACAGGGGACGCCGGGGAGCTGTTTTTT. It specifies CASSPGTGDAGELFF.